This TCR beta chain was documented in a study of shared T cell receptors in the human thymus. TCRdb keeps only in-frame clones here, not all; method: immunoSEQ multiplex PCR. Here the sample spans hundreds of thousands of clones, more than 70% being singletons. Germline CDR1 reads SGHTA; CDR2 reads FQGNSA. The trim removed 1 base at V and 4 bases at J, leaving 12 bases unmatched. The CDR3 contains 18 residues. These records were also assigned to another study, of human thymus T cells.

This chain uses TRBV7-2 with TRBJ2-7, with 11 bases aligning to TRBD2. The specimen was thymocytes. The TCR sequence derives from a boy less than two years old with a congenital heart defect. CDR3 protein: CASSLVPFSSGGYYEQYF. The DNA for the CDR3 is TGTGCCAGCAGCTTAGTCCCTTTTTCTAGCGGGGGGTATTACGAGCAGTACTTC.